Following are 4 T cell receptor beta chains from one sample sequenced in a study of spatial heterogeneity in lung cancer. TCRdb used MiXCR to reprocess the 5' RACE reads, holding one entry per CDR3 protein. This sample carries around 41,000 distinct CDR3 sequences, under 7.5% of them seen once, and the ten largest clones take 43%. Time point specified: sample taken at primary tumor resection. Sequences were derived from PBMCs, sampled at surgery. Receptor source: a female donor with early-stage non-small cell lung cancer.

Worth noting for this clonotype: A much larger clone sits a single nucleotide away, making a read error possible. The final CDR3 position lacks the conserved phenylalanine or tryptophan, pointing to a likely read error. The DNA is left out, because the CDR3 cannot be placed on it with certainty; the CDR3 is given as TCRdb lists it. This sequence joins TRBV6-5 and TRBJ2-2; the table's TRBD2 call for D was not verified on the DNA. Including both end residues, the CDR3 is 13 amino acids long. Germline values: CDR1 MNHEY, CDR2 SVGAGI. The CDR3: CASSYLAGGEVFS.

This clonotype was found many times. The genes are TRBV5-1 and TRBJ2-2; D unclear. The CDR3 has 15 residues. The germline CDR1 and CDR2 sequences are SGHRS and YFSETQ. V lost 0 bases to trimming and J lost 6 bases, with 12 bases between them. The CDR3 spells CASSLETVNAGELFF. DNA for the CDR3: TGCGCCAGCAGCTTGGAGACTGTAAATGCCGGGGAGCTGTTTTTT.

The CDR3 nucleotides read TGCAGTGCCACAGGGGACTCGATTACCTACGAGCAGTACTTC. This sequence encodes CSATGDSITYEQYF. J is TRBJ2-7 and V is TRBV20-1; maybe TRBD1 (7 bases). The ends were cut back, 6 bases at V and 2 bases at J, with 17 bases in the middle. Germline lookup yields CDR1 DFQATT and CDR2 SNEGSKA (reference sequence). The CDR3 consists of 14 residues.

This clonotype occurred a few times. The chain joins TRBV7-8 to TRBJ1-2; TRBD1 agrees at 7 bases. Germline CDR1 and CDR2: SGHVS and FQNEAQ. The CDR3 runs to 17 residues. Losses at the gene ends were 1 base for V and 2 bases for J; bases not matched to a gene: 10. Here the CDR3 reads CASSLGNMGQKNYGYTF. The CDR3 DNA reads TGTGCCAGCAGCTTAGGGAATATGGGACAGAAGAACTATGGCTACACCTTC.